Listed below are T cell receptor beta chains from one sample, sequenced in a study of cytomegalovirus exposure and HLA in healthy donors. Produced via immunoSEQ multiplex PCR; TCRdb's table is partial and in-frame only. The sample carries roughly 98,000 clones, about 83% recorded once. Sequencing was done on a sample of PBMCs. These receptors originate from a young woman in good health and CMV-seronegative. Both conserved end residues are part of each CDR3. The D gene is left open where the match is weak. Rows give clone size only sometimes, using once, few, many, or a class for an expanded clone.

d_call	clone_size	v_call	cdr3_length	j_call	cdr3_nt	cdr3_aa
NA	NA	TRBV4-3	14	TRBJ2-7	TGCGCCAGCAGCCAAGAAGGGCAGGGCGGCGAGCAGTACTTC	CASSQEGQGGEQYF
NA	NA	TRBV2	11	TRBJ2-7	TGTGCCTGGGCTGGAACCTACGAGCAGTACTTC	CAWAGTYEQYF
NA	NA	TRBV5-6	13	TRBJ2-7	TGTGCCAGCAGCCCCAGGGTTGAGTACGAGCAGTACTTC	CASSPRVEYEQYF
NA	NA	TRBV20-1	11	TRBJ1-3	TGCAGTGCGGCACAGGGAAACACCATATATTTT	CSAAQGNTIYF
NA	NA	TRBV2	14	TRBJ1-1	TGTGCCAGCAGTGACCCGCGAGGATACACTGAAGCTTTCTTT	CASSDPRGYTEAFF
NA	once	TRBV4-3	14	TRBJ2-1	TGCGCCAGCAGCCAAGAAGAACTGGTTAATGAGCAGTTCTTC	CASSQEELVNEQFF
TRBD1	NA	TRBV7-2	16	TRBJ2-7	TGTGCCAGCAGCTTGTCCGGGACAGGCCTTACCTACGAGCAGTACTTC	CASSLSGTGLTYEQYF
NA	few	TRBV25-1	14	TRBJ2-7	TGTGCCAGCAGTCGCAGGTTCAGCTCCTACGAGCAGTACTTC	CASSRRFSSYEQYF
NA	NA	TRBV4-1	15	TRBJ1-2	TGCGCCAGCAGCCAGGTGGGGGCAGCTAACTATGGCTACACCTTC	CASSQVGAANYGYTF
NA	once	TRBV2	16	TRBJ1-4	TGTGCCAGCAGTGGCCGTTACAAGACAACTAATGAAAAACTGTTTTTT	CASSGRYKTTNEKLFF
TRBD2	NA	TRBV5-1	14	TRBJ2-5	TGCGCCAGCAGCTTAAGCGGGGCGGAAGAGACCCAGTACTTC	CASSLSGAEETQYF
TRBD1	NA	TRBV7-8	17	TRBJ2-1	TGTGCCAGCAGCCTGACAGGGGTTACGGACGAATGGAGGGAGCAGTTCTTC	CASSLTGVTDEWREQFF
NA	NA	TRBV27	17	TRBJ2-6	TGTGCCAGCAGCCCGATCAACAGCAACTCTGGGGCCAACGTCCTGACTTTC	CASSPINSNSGANVLTF
TRBD1	NA	TRBV18	14	TRBJ2-1	TGTGCCAGCTCGTCCGGGACAGGGGAATATGAGCAGTTCTTC	CASSSGTGEYEQFF
TRBD2	NA	TRBV29-1	15	TRBJ2-7	TGCAGCGTTGAAGGGGTGACTAGCGGGAGTGACGAGCAGTACTTC	CSVEGVTSGSDEQYF
TRBD1	NA	TRBV5-6	17	TRBJ2-1	TGTGCCAGCAGCCCGCGCGAAGGGGGCGTCGGAGGTGAGCGTTCGTTCTTC	CASSPREGGVGGERSFF
TRBD1	few	TRBV5-1	15	TRBJ2-7	TGCGCCAGCAGCTTCCGGACAGGGGAAGCCTACGAGCAGTACTTC	CASSFRTGEAYEQYF
NA	NA	TRBV5-6	15	TRBJ2-1	TGTGCCAGCAGCTTTTCCGGGAATTTTAACAATGAGCAGTTCTTC	CASSFSGNFNNEQFF
NA	NA	TRBV28	14	TRBJ1-5	TGTGCCAGCAGTTCCACAGGTTGGAGTCAGCCCCAGCATTTT	CASSSTGWSQPQHF
NA	NA	TRBV7-8	15	TRBJ1-5	TGTGCCAGCAGCTCCGAAGGAGTAAGCAATCAGCCCCAGCATTTT	CASSSEGVSNQPQHF
NA	NA	TRBV18	14	TRBJ2-7	TGTGCCAGCTCACCATGGGGAGGCCTTGGCGAGCAGTACTTC	CASSPWGGLGEQYF
TRBD1	NA	TRBV6-6	13	TRBJ1-2	TGTGCCAGCAGTCAGACAGGGGGATCTGGCTACACCTTC	CASSQTGGSGYTF
TRBD2	NA	TRBV6-5	13	TRBJ2-3	TGTGCCACCTCGCTAGCGGGAACAGATACGCAGTATTTT	CATSLAGTDTQYF
NA	NA	TRBV7-9	15	TRBJ2-7	TGTGCCAGCAGCCCGCAAGGGGTCCCGCTATACGAGCAGTACTTC	CASSPQGVPLYEQYF